This T cell receptor (beta chain) derives from a study of Graves' ophthalmopathy and Graves' hyperthyroidism (dated by TCRdb to the late 2010s). For context, the study as a whole: Peripheral blood was collected at initial diagnosis, before any treatment. To explore V-J signatures that separate ophthalmopathy from hyperthyroidism, a discovery set of 100 patients was enrolled, consisting of 43 with ophthalmopathy and roughly 60 with stable hyperthyroidism. Following sample collection, hyperthyroidism patients were given methimazole at a starting dose of 30 mg daily, and ophthalmopathy patients were given high-dose intravenous methylprednisolone. The 75 to 100 discovery patients were randomly split 7:3 into training and test sets. In about six hyperthyroidism patients, T-cell repertoires of thyroid tissue and blood were compared. To tell Graves' ophthalmopathy apart from Graves' hyperthyroidism, and to predict which patients would progress to ophthalmopathy, the study relied on TCR beta repertoire signatures. An independent validation cohort was composed of approximately 18 hyperthyroidism patients and roughly 16 patients who later progressed from hyperthyroidism to ophthalmopathy. In total, 120 to 150 blood samples were TCR-sequenced: roughly 45 ophthalmopathy, 80 or so hyperthyroidism and approximately 17 hyperthyroidism-to-ophthalmopathy patients.

Hyperthyroidism was considered stable if no progression to ophthalmopathy occurred within 18 months of follow-up. Hyperthyroidism patients were newly diagnosed, were aged 18 to 65 years, and had a disease duration under 2 months. Anyone with other autoimmune diseases, uncontrolled infections, pregnancy or lactation was excluded from the study. Clinical symptoms, serum thyroxine, TRAb, thyroid ultrasound and orbital computed tomography were used for diagnosis. Using Ficoll-Paque density gradient centrifugation, PBMCs were isolated from about 9.4 ml of fresh peripheral blood. Trizol reagent was used to extract the total RNA, and its quality was then checked on an Agilent 2100 Bioanalyzer. TCR beta CDR3 regions were amplified from RNA transcripts for repertoire sequencing. The first round of RT-PCR was done with HTBI primers and the Qiagen OneStep RT-PCR kit, and was followed by a second round of multiplex PCR, then size selection and purification. Libraries were sequenced paired-end with 100 bp reads on an Illumina HiSeq2000. As for the original processing: SOAPnuke was used to process the reads, removing any read that contained adapters or uncalled bases, had a mean Phred below 15, or lacked an exact match to the constant primer or identifier. COPE v1.2.5 was used to merge the high-quality paired reads. Each unique nucleotide sequence was defined as a clonotype, and clonotypes were aligned to IMGT TRB V, D and J references with MiTCR v1.1. Only V-J combinations with frequency above 0.0001 were analysed, covering around 99% of repertoires. For each V-J combination, a TCR clonal expansion and chaos score was defined as the ratio of F50 clonal expansion to chaos observed in the TCRdist matrix. Welch's t-statistics and random forest were used to narrow the features down to more than 10 V-J combinations, which were then fed into a naive Bayes classifier. The Morisita-Horn index was used to measure how similar the thyroid and blood repertoires were. The raw public reads went through TCRdb reprocessing: fastp at Q25, MiXCR clone calling, in-frame beta chains kept. CDR3 protein sequences are deduplicated, and each keeps its most common genes and DNA. TCRdb, not the authors, supplied the V and J calls. Counted in this sample were hundreds of thousands of distinct CDR3 sequences; roughly 21% of them appeared once. Around 3% of the sample is held by the ten biggest clonotypes.

The CDR3 spans 16 residues, from the cysteine through the phenylalanine. Only the CDR3 part of the read is kept: 48 bases, read in frame from the first base. The germline ends are 13 bases apart after V is trimmed by 3 bases and J by 1 base. Results and caveats for the whole study, not just this receptor: No statistical method was used to predetermine the sample size, and group allocation was not hidden from the investigators. Most expanded thyroid clonotypes with frequency above 0.001 were also detected in blood, suggesting blood repertoires may reflect the thyroid immune response. In cross-validation, the 13-signature model distinguished ophthalmopathy from stable hyperthyroidism with 85% to 90% sensitivity and roughly 81% specificity, and in the test set the corresponding values were approximately 80% and 68%. In validation, the model predicted ophthalmopathy progression with 55% to 71% sensitivity and approximately 75% specificity; approximately 12 predicted patients were CT-confirmed with GO in a median of roughly 6.8 months.

This clonotype was counted ten times or more. The antigen it binds to is not known. Base qualities are not at hand, and no much larger clone is one base apart. The source material was peripheral blood. The rearranged segments are TRBV12-3 or TRBV12-4 and TRBJ1-5, and TRBD1 may be the D gene, going by 6 matching bases. The receptor was isolated from a woman between 18 and 30 years old with stable Graves' hyperthyroidism. Donor details come from another sample of the same person, matched by shared clones. In nucleotide form, the sequence is TGTGCCAGCAGTTTCTCGGGGGCTCTAAGCAATCAGCCCCAGCATTTT. It translates to CASSFSGALSNQPQHF.